The 27 T cell receptor beta chains below come from one sample, sequenced in a study of technical replicates of blood from several donors. The method was immunoSEQ multiplex PCR; TCRdb's version includes in-frame clones alone and lacks a portion of them. The sample contains 60,000 to 85,000 clones, 95% to 97% of which appear only once. The material sequenced was T cells isolated from PBMCs. These receptors were taken from a human donor in good health.

The J gene is TRBJ2-4, the V gene TRBV5-4; TRBD1 aligns across 12 bases. Trimming removed 4 bases from V and 7 bases from J; junction bases left unmatched: 6. The CDR3 covers 15 residues. Germline V CDR1 and CDR2: SGHNT, YYREEE (reference sequence). The CDR3 nucleotides are TGTGCCAGCAGCCCGGGACAGGGGGCATATAACATTCAGTACTTC. Translated, it gives CASSPGQGAYNIQYF.

The CDR3 is CASSTQGARGYTF. For the CDR3, the DNA is TGTGCCAGCAGTACACAGGGGGCGCGTGGCTACACCTTC. The V call is TRBV27, the J call TRBJ1-2, with 9 bases lining up with TRBD1. Trimming removed 5 bases from V and 7 bases from J; junction bases left unmatched: 5. The germline V gene encodes CDR1 MNHEY and CDR2 SMNVEV (reference sequence). CDR3 length: 13 amino acids.

CDR3 in DNA: TGTGCCAGCAAACAGCCGGACAGGGATCCCTACGAGCAGTACTTC. Translation gives CASKQPDRDPYEQYF. The chain recombines TRBV2 with TRBJ2-7, with TRBD1 matching over 8 bases. CDR1 is SNHLY and CDR2 is FYNNEI in the germline V gene. V dropped 7 bases and J dropped 2; count of bases not matched to a gene: 10. The CDR3 length is 15 residues.

This clone occurred once. The CDR3 spells CASSRGDRGKETQYF. CDR3 in DNA: TGTGCCAGTAGTAGGGGGGACAGGGGGAAAGAGACCCAGTACTTC. This chain joins TRBV19 and TRBJ2-5, with 11 bases identical to TRBD1. The trim removed 4 bases at V and 3 bases at J, leaving 4 bases unmatched. The CDR3 covers 15 residues. Looked up from germline, CDR1 is LNHDA and CDR2 is SQIVND (reference sequence).

The DNA of the CDR3 is TGCGCCAGCAGCATTGGACAGGGGAGTTGGGAGACCCAGTACTTC. Protein: CASSIGQGSWETQYF. The J gene is TRBJ2-5, the V gene TRBV5-1; 9 nucleotides line up with TRBD1. CDR1 and CDR2 (germline): SGHRS, YFSETQ. J gave up 5 bases and V 4 bases, and 9 bases lay outside the gene matches. The CDR3 extends over 15 amino acids.

The chain combines TRBV4-1 with TRBJ1-1; 8 bases fit TRBD1. V dropped 0 bases and J dropped 1; count of bases not matched to a gene: 4. Per the germline V gene, CDR1 is MGHRA and CDR2 is YSYEKL. The CDR3 totals 16 residues. CDR3 in DNA: TGCGCCAGCAGCCAAGACAGGGGGCGCGGGAACACTGAAGCTTTCTTT. Amino acid sequence: CASSQDRGRGNTEAFF.

This chain links TRBV19 with TRBJ2-2, with D tentatively TRBD2 (6 bases). The CDR3 extends over 14 amino acids. Germline CDR1 LNHDA, CDR2 SQIVND (reference sequence). V was shortened by 4 bases and J by 4 bases, with 10 bases between the two germline ends. CDR3 sequence: CASSRVAATGELFF. The CDR3 DNA reads TGTGCCAGTAGTAGAGTAGCGGCCACCGGGGAGCTGTTTTTT.

The chain uses TRBV27 and TRBJ2-2, with 10 bases matching TRBD2. This CDR3 has 17 residues. With 6 bases clipped from V and 1 base from J, the junction kept 8 bases outside the gene matches. The germline V gene encodes CDR1 MNHEY and CDR2 SMNVEV (reference sequence). CDR3 residues: CASSLGLAVGNTGELFF. In DNA, the CDR3 is TGTGCCAGCAGCCTCGGACTAGCGGTAGGGAACACCGGGGAGCTGTTTTTT.

The V call is TRBV7-8, the J call TRBJ1-1; maybe TRBD1 (5 bases). The CDR3 is made up of 13 amino acids. Germline values: CDR1 SGHVS, CDR2 FQNEAQ. Trimming stripped 5 bases from V and 5 bases from J, with 12 bases between. The CDR3 DNA reads TGTGCCAGCAGCCTAGACAGAAGGACTGAAGCTTTCTTT. This gives the protein CASSLDRRTEAFF.

V and J are TRBV28 and TRBJ2-7; D is undetermined. The CDR3 is 15 residues long. V shed 3 bases and J shed 2 bases, with 14 bases lying between them. Germline V gene data show CDR1 as MDHEN and CDR2 as SYDVKM. CDR3 bases: TGTGCCAGCAGTTTGGCCTTTGGCGGTACCTACGAGCAGTACTTC. Translating gives CASSLAFGGTYEQYF. Variable domain in full (rest from reference TRBV28 and TRBJ2-7): DVKVTQSSRYLVKRTGEKVFLECVQDMDHENMFWYRQDPGLGLRLIYFSYDVKMKEKGDIPEGYSVSREKKERFSLILESASTNQTSMYLCASSLAFGGTYEQYFGPGTRLTVT.

The V gene is TRBV20-1, the J gene TRBJ1-2; D remains unclear. The CDR3 has 10 residues. V shed 5 bases and J shed 7 bases, with 8 bases lying between them. Germline assignment: CDR1 DFQATT and CDR2 SNEGSKA (reference sequence). The CDR3 spells CSALGGGYTF. In DNA form, the CDR3 reads TGCAGTGCTTTAGGAGGTGGCTACACCTTC.

The genes are TRBV5-1 and TRBJ2-7, with TRBD1 matching 8 bases. CDR3 size: 17 residues. CDR1 and CDR2 (germline): SGHRS, YFSETQ. The V gene end was trimmed by 4 bases and the J gene end by 3 bases; junction bases not matched to a gene: 15. In DNA form, the CDR3 reads TGCGCCAGCAGCCAAACTACGGGACAGGCCTTTGTCTACGAGCAGTACTTC. This translates into CASSQTTGQAFVYEQYF.

The gene calls are TRBV7-2 and TRBJ2-7, with 11 bases fitting TRBD2. V dropped 4 bases and J dropped 2; count of bases not matched to a gene: 7. The CDR3 is 16 residues long. Germline CDR1 is SGHTA and CDR2 is FQGNSA. The CDR3 DNA reads as TGTGCCAGCAGCTCGCGGACTAGCGGGTATACCTACGAGCAGTACTTC. Its translation is CASSSRTSGYTYEQYF.

V and J are TRBV28 and TRBJ2-7; 15 bases align to TRBD2. The trim removed 5 bases at V and 5 bases at J, leaving 10 bases unmatched. From germline, CDR1 is MDHEN and CDR2 SYDVKM. This CDR3 spans 17 amino acids. The CDR3 sequence is CASSHGLAGGLLNEQYF. The CDR3, as DNA: TGTGCCAGCAGTCACGGACTAGCGGGAGGGCTCTTGAACGAGCAGTACTTC.

The chain employs TRBV29-1 and TRBJ2-1; 7 bases are a match to TRBD1. In germline, CDR1 is SQVTM, CDR2 ANQGSEA. Losses at the gene ends were 6 bases for V and 5 bases for J; bases not matched to a gene: 7. The CDR3 has 13 residues. CDR3 sequence (DNA): TGCAGCGTCGAAAGGGACAGAAACAATGAGCAGTTCTTC. Protein sequence: CSVERDRNNEQFF.

This clone was counted a single time. The rearrangement links TRBV7-2 to TRBJ2-7; TRBD2 is a possible D gene (5 bases). CDR1 SGHTA and CDR2 FQGNSA come from the germline V gene. The CDR3 loop spans 15 amino acids. Trimming removed 3 bases at V and 4 bases at J, with 16 bases between. CDR3 in amino acids: CASSLLWSRGYEQYF. The CDR3 DNA is TGTGCCAGCAGCTTGTTGTGGTCTCGAGGGTACGAGCAGTACTTC.

CDR3 loop: CASSETRANIQYF. CDR3 bases: TGTGCCAGCAGTGAGACTAGAGCGAACATTCAGTACTTC. V usage is TRBV25-1 and J usage is TRBJ2-4; TRBD2 might be the D (6 bases). The germline V gene has CDR1 MGHDK and CDR2 SYGVNS. V lost 3 bases, J lost 7 bases, and 10 bases lay in between. The CDR3 length is 13 residues.

This chain joins TRBV11-3 and TRBJ2-2, with 11 bases lining up with TRBD2. V gave up 5 bases and J gave up 3 bases; unmatched junction bases: 14. This CDR3 has 19 amino acids. The germline gives CDR1 SGHNT, CDR2 YENEEA. The CDR3 sequence is CASSGYPSLAGVHTGELFF. The CDR3, as DNA: TGTGCCAGCAGCGGGTATCCCTCACTAGCGGGAGTACACACCGGGGAGCTGTTTTTT.

The chain is built from TRBV7-3 and TRBJ1-1; no definite D call. Deletions cut 5 bases from V and 10 bases from J, with 14 bases between. The germline V gene has CDR1 SGHTA and CDR2 FQGTGA. The CDR3 is made up of 12 amino acids. The CDR3 region is CASSPGEGTAFF. The CDR3 bases are TGTGCCAGCAGCCCCGGGGAGGGTACAGCTTTCTTT. The whole variable domain, filled in from reference TRBV7-3 and TRBJ1-1, reads GAGVSQTPSNKVTEKGKYVELRCDPISGHTALYWYRQSLGQGPEFLIYFQGTGAADDSGLPNDRFFAVRPEGSVSTLKIQRTERGDSAVYLCASSPGEGTAFFGQGTRLTVV.

This clone was detected only once. The CDR3 region has the DNA TGCGCCAGCAGCTTATCGACAGGCGGGTCGGACATTCAGTACTTC. Translated, it gives CASSLSTGGSDIQYF. The J gene is TRBJ2-4, the V gene TRBV5-1; tentatively, D is TRBD1 (6 bases). V lost 2 bases, J lost 8 bases, and 17 bases lay in between. This CDR3 is built from 15 residues. The germline V gene encodes CDR1 SGHRS and CDR2 YFSETQ.

This chain uses TRBV12-2 with TRBJ2-1; TRBD2 is the table's D call and was not checked against the DNA. TRBV12-2 is designated a pseudogene. The CDR3 totals 17 residues. The CDR3 spells CASRPPYLPPNYNEQFF. CDR3 nucleotides: TGTGCAAGTCGCCCCCCCTACCTACCGCCGAATTACAATGAGCAGTTCTTC.

The chain has TRBV5-3 and TRBJ1-1, with 7 positions matching TRBD1. TRBV5-3 is assigned to the ORF class and has an uncertain function. CDR3 length: 16 amino acids. Losses at the gene ends were 0 bases for V and 5 bases for J; bases not matched to a gene: 10. This CDR3 is CARSLEVRGPWTEAFF. Here the CDR3 DNA reads TGTGCCAGAAGCTTGGAGGTTAGGGGGCCGTGGACTGAAGCTTTCTTT.

This rearrangement joins TRBV11-2 to TRBJ2-1; maybe TRBD1 (5 bases). V lost 2 bases, J lost 6 bases, and 20 bases lay in between. The CDR3 spans 17 residues. Per the germline V gene, CDR1 is SGHAT and CDR2 is FQNNGV. The CDR3 nucleotides are TGTGCCAGCAGCTTAATCCAGGGCCTTACCTGGGGCAATGAGCAGTTCTTC. This sequence encodes CASSLIQGLTWGNEQFF.

J is TRBJ1-1 and V is TRBV4-1; weak D call: TRBD1 (5 bases). The CDR3 sequence is 14 residues long. Germline V gives CDR1 MGHRA, CDR2 YSYEKL. V shed 3 bases and J shed 1 base, with 9 bases lying between them. The CDR3 region has the DNA TGCGCCAGCAGCCACCTTACAGGGAACACTGAAGCTTTCTTT. Its translation: CASSHLTGNTEAFF.

The V gene is TRBV18, the J gene TRBJ2-5; 10 bases are shared with TRBD1. The CDR3 length is 18 residues. V was pared by 4 bases and J by 4 bases, with 15 bases of the junction left unmatched. Germline assignment: CDR1 KGHSH and CDR2 LQKENI. As DNA, the CDR3 is TGTGCCAGCTCACGATTTCCTTTTGACAGGGGGCAAGCAGAGACCCAGTACTTC. It yields the protein CASSRFPFDRGQAETQYF. Full variable domain (rest looked up from reference TRBV18 and TRBJ2-5): NAGVMQNPRHLVRRRGQEARLRCSPMKGHSHVYWYRQLPEEGLKFMVYLQKENIIDESGMPKERFSAEFPKEGPSILRIQQVVRGDSAAYFCASSRFPFDRGQAETQYFGPGTRLLVL.

The chain joins TRBV30 to TRBJ1-5, with a possible D match to TRBD1 (5 bases). Germline V gene sequence: CDR1 GTSNPN, CDR2 SVGIG (reference sequence). The V gene lost 2 bases and the J gene lost 0 bases, with 11 bases spanning the gap. The CDR3 totals 15 residues. The CDR3 DNA sequence: TGTGCCTGGAGTTTGGGGCAGAATAGCAATCAGCCCCAGCATTTT. This codes for CAWSLGQNSNQPQHF.

The chain couples TRBV5-1 to TRBJ1-1; tentatively, D is TRBD1 (6 bases). The CDR3 is made up of 16 amino acids. Germline CDR1 is SGHRS and CDR2 is YFSETQ. V was shortened by 2 bases and J by 0 bases, with 14 bases between the two germline ends. CDR3 residues: CASSLRGGALNTEAFF. The CDR3 coding sequence is TGCGCCAGCAGCTTAAGGGGGGGCGCCTTGAACACTGAAGCTTTCTTT.